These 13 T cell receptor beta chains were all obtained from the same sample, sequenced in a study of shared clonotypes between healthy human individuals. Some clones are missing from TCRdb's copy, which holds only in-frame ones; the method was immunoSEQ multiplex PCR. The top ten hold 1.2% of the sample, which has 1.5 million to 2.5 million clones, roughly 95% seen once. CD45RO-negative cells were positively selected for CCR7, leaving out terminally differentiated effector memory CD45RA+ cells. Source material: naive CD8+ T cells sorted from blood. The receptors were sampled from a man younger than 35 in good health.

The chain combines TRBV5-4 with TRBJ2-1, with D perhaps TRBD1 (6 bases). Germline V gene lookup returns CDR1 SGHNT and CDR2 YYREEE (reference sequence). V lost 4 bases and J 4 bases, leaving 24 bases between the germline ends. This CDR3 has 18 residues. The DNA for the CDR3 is TGTGCCAGCAGCCCCCTCGCCCGGACAGATTTCGTATACAATGAGCAGTTCTTC. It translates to CASSPLARTDFVYNEQFF.

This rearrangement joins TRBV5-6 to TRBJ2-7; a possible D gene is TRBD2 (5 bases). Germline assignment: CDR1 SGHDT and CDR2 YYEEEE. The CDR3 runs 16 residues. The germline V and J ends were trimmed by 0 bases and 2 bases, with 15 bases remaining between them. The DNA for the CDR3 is TGTGCCAGCAGCTTGGGTATGGGGTCCGGGACCTACGAGCAGTACTTC. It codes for CASSLGMGSGTYEQYF.

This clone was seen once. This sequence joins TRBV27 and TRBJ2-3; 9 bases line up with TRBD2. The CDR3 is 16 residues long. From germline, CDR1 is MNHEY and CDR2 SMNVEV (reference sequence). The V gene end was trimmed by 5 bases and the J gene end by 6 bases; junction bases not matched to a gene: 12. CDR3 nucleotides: TGTGCCAGCAGTCCCCATCAGGCGGGGGGGCCGGATACGCAGTATTTT. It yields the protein CASSPHQAGGPDTQYF.

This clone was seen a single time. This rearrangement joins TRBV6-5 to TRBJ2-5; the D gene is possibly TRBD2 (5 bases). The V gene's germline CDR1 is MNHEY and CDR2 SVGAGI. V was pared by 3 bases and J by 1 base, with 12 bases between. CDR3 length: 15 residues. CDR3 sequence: CASSYSDSTQETQYF. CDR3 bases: TGTGCCAGCAGTTATAGCGACTCCACCCAAGAGACCCAGTACTTC.

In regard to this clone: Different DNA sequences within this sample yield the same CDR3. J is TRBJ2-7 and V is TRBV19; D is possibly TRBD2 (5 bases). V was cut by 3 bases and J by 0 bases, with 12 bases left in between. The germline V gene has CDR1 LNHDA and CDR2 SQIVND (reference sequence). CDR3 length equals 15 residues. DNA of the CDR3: TGTGCCAGTAGTATTGGCCCGGGGAGCTCCTACGAGCAGTACTTC. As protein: CASSIGPGSSYEQYF.

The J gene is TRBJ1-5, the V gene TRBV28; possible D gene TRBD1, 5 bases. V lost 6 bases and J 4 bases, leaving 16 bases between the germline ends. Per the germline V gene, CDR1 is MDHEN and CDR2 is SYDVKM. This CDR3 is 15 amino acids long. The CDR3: CASRAQGVKNQPQHF. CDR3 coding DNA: TGTGCCAGCAGAGCTCAGGGAGTGAAGAATCAGCCCCAGCATTTT.

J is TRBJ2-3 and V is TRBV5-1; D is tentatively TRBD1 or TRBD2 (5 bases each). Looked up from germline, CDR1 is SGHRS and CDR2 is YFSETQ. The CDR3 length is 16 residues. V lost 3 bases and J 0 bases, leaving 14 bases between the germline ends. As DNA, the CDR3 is TGCGCCAGCAGCTCGTCTCCCGGGGCTAGCACAGATACGCAGTATTTT. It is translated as CASSSSPGASTDTQYF.

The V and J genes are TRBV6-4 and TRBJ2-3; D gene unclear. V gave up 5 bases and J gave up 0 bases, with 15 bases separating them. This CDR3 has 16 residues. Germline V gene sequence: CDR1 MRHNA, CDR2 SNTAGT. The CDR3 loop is CASSPRASVSTDTQYF. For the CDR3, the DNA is TGTGCCAGCAGTCCTAGGGCTAGTGTGAGCACAGATACGCAGTATTTT.

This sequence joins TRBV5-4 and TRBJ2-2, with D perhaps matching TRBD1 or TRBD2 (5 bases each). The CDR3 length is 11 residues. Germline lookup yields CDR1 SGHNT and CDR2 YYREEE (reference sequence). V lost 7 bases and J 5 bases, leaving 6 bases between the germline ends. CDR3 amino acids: CASEGTGELFF. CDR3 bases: TGTGCCAGCGAGGGGACCGGGGAGCTGTTTTTT. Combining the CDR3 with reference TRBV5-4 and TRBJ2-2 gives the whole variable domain ETGVTQSPTHLIKTRGQQVTLRCSSQSGHNTVSWYQQALGQGPQFIFQYYREEENGRGNFPPRFSGLQFPNYSSELNVNALELDDSALYLCASEGTGELFFGEGSRLTVL.

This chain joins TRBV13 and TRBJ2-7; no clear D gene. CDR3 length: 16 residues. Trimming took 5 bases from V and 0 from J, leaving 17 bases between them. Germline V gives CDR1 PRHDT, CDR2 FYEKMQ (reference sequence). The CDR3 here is CASSTMAGLSSYEQYF. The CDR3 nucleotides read TGTGCCAGCAGCACGATGGCAGGCCTGAGCTCCTACGAGCAGTACTTC.

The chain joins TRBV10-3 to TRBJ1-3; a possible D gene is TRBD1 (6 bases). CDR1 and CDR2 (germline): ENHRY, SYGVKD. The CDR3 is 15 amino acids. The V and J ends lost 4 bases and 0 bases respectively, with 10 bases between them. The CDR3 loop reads CAISGTVYSGNTIYF. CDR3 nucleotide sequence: TGTGCCATCAGTGGGACAGTCTACTCTGGAAACACCATATATTTT.

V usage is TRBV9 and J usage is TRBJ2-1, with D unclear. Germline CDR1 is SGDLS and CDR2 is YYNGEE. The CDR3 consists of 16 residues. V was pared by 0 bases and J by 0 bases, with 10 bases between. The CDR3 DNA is TGTGCCAGCAGCGTAGATGTGGTTAGCTCCTACAATGAGCAGTTCTTC. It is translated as CASSVDVVSSYNEQFF.

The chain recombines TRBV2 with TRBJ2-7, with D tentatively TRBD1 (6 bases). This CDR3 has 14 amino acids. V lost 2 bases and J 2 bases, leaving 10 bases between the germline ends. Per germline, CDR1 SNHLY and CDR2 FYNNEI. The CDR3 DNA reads TGTGCCAGCAGTGAAACGGGACATGCCTACGAGCAGTACTTC. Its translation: CASSETGHAYEQYF. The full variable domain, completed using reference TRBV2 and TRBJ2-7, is EPEVTQTPSHQVTQMGQEVILRCVPISNHLYFYWYRQILGQKVEFLVSFYNNEISEKSEIFDDQFSVERPDGSNFTLKIRSTKLEDSAMYFCASSETGHAYEQYFGPGTRLTVT.